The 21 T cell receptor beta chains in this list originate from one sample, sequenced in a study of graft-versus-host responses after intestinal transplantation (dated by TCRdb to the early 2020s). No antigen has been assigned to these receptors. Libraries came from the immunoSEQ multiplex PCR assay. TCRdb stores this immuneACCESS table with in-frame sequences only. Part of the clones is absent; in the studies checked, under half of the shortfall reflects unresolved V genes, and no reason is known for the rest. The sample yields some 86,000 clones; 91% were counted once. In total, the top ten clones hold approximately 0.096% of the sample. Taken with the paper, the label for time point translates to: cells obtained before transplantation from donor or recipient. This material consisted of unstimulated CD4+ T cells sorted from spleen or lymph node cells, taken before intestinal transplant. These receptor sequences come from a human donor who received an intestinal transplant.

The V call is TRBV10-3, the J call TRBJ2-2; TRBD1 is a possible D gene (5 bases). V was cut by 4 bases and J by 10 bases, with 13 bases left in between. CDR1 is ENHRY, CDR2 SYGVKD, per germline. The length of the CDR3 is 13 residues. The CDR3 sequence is CAISGGAGQELFF. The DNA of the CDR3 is TGTGCCATCAGTGGTGGGGCTGGGCAGGAGCTGTTTTTT.

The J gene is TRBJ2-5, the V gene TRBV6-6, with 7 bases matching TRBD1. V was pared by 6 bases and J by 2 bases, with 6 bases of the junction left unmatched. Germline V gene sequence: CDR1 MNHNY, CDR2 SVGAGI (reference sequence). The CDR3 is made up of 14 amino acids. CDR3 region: CASSLWTGQETQYF. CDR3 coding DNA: TGTGCCAGCAGCCTTTGGACAGGACAAGAGACCCAGTACTTC.

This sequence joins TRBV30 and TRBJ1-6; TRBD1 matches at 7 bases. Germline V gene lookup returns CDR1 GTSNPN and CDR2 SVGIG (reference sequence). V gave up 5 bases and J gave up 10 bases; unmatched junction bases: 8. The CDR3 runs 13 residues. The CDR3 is CAWLRQGESPLHF. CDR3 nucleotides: TGTGCCTGGCTACGACAGGGAGAATCACCCCTCCACTTT. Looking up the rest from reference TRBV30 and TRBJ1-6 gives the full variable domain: SQTIHQWPATLVQPVGSPLSLECTVEGTSNPNLYWYRQAAGRGLQLLFYSVGIGQISSEVPQNLSASRPQDRQFILSSKKLLLSDSGFYLCAWLRQGESPLHFGNGTRLTVT.

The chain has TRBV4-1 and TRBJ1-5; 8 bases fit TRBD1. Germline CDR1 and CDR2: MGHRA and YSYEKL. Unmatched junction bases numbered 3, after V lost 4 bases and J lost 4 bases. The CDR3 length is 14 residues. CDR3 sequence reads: CASSLDRVNQPQHF. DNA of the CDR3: TGCGCCAGCAGCCTGGACAGGGTGAATCAGCCCCAGCATTTT.

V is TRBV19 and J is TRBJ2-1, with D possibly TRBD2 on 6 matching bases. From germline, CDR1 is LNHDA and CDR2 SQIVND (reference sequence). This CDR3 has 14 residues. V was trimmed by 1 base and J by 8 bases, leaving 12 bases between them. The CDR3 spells CASSIGLVMDEQFF. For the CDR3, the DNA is TGTGCCAGTAGTATAGGACTAGTTATGGATGAGCAGTTCTTC.

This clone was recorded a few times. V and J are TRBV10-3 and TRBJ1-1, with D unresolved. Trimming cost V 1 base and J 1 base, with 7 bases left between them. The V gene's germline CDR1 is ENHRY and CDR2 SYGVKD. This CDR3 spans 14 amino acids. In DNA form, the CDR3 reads TGTGCCATCAGTGAGTTAGGAGAGAACACTGAAGCTTTCTTT. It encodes CAISELGENTEAFF.

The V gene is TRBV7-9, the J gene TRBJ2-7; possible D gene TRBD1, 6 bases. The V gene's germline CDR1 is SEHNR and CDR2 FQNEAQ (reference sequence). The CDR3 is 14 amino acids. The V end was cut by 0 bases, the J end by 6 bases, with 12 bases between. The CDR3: CASSLASGQFEQYF. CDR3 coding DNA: TGTGCCAGCAGCTTAGCCTCCGGACAGTTCGAGCAGTACTTC.

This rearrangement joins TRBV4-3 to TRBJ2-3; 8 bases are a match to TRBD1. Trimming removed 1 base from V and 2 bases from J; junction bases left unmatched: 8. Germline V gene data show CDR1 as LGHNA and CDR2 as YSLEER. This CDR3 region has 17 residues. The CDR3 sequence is CASSQGMTGAYTDTQYF. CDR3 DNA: TGCGCCAGCAGCCAAGGAATGACAGGGGCTTACACAGATACGCAGTATTTT.

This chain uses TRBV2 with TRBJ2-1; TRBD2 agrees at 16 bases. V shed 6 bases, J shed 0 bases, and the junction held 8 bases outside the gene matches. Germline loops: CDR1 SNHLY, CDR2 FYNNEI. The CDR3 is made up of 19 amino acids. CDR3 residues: CASRAPGLAGGSSYNEQFF. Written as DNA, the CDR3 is TGTGCCAGCAGGGCACCGGGACTAGCGGGGGGGAGCTCCTACAATGAGCAGTTCTTC.

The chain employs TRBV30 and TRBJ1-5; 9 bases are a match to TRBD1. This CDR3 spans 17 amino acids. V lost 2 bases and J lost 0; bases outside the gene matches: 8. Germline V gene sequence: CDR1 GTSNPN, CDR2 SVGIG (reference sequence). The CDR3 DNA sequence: TGTGCCTGGAGTCGTTTTGGGACAGGGAATAGCAATCAGCCCCAGCATTTT. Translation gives CAWSRFGTGNSNQPQHF.

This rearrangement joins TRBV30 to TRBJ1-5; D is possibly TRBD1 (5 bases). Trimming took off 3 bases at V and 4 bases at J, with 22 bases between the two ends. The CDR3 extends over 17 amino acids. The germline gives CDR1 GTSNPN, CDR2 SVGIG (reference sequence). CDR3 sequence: CAWSARREGRANQPQHF. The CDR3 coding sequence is TGTGCCTGGAGCGCACGGAGGGAGGGACGAGCTAATCAGCCCCAGCATTTT.

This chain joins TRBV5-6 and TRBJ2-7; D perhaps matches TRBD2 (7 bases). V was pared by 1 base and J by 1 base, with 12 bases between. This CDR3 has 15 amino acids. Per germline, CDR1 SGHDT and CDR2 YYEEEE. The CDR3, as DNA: TGTGCCAGCAGCTTGAGGGGGGGGAGGTCCTACGAGCAGTACTTC. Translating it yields CASSLRGGRSYEQYF.

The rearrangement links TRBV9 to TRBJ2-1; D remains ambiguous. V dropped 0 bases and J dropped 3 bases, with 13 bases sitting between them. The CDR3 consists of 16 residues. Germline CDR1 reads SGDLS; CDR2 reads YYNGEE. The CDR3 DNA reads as TGTGCCAGCAGCGTAGTACCAGAGGCGAACTACAATGAGCAGTTCTTC. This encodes CASSVVPEANYNEQFF.

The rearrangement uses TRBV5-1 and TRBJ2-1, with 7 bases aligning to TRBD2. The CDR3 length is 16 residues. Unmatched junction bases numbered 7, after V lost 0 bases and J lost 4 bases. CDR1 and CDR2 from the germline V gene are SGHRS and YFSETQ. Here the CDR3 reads CASSLAMGGFYNEQFF. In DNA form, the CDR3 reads TGCGCCAGCAGCTTGGCCATGGGGGGGTTTTACAATGAGCAGTTCTTC.

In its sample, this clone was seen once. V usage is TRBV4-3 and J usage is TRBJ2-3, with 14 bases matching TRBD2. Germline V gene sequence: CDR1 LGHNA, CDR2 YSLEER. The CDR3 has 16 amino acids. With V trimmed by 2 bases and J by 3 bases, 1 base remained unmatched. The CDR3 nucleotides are TGCGCCAGCAGCCAACGGACTAGCGGGGGGACAGATACGCAGTATTTT. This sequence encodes CASSQRTSGGTDTQYF.

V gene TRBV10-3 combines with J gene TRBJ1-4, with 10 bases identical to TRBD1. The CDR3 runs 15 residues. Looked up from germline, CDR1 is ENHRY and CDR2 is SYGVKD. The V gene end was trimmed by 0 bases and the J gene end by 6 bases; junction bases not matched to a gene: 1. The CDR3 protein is CAISESGQGYEKLFF. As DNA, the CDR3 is TGTGCCATCAGTGAGTCGGGACAGGGGTATGAAAAACTGTTTTTT.

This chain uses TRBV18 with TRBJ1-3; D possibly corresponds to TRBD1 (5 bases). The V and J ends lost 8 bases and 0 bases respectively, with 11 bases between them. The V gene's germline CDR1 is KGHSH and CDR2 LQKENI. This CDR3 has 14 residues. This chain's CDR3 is CASGTAGSGNTIYF. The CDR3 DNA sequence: TGTGCCAGCGGGACTGCCGGCTCTGGAAACACCATATATTTT.

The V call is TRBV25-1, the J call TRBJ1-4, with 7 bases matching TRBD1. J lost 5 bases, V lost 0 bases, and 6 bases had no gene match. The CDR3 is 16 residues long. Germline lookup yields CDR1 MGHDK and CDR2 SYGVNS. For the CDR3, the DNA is TGTGCCAGCAGTGAATATAGGGGGCAGTCCAATGAAAAACTGTTTTTT. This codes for CASSEYRGQSNEKLFF.

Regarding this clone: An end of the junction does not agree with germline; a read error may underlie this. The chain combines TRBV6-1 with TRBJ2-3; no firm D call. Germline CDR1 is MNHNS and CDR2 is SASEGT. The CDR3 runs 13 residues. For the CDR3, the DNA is TGTGCCAGCAGTGAATGGGCATTACCGTCCCTCCAGTTT. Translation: CASSEWALPSLQF.

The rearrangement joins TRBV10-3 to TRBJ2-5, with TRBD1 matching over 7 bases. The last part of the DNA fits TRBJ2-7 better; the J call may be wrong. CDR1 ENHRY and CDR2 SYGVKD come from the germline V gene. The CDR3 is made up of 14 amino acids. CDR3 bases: TGTGCCATCAGTAACAGGGGAAGAAGCTACGAGCAGTACTTC. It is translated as CAISNRGRSYEQYF.

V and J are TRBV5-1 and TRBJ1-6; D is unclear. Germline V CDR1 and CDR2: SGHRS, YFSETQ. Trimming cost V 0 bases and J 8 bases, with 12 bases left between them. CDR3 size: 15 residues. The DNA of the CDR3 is TGCGCCAGCAGCTTGGTCGTGGCAGGTTATTCACCCCTCCACTTT. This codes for CASSLVVAGYSPLHF. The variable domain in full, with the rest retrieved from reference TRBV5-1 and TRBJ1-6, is KAGVTQTPRYLIKTRGQQVTLSCSPISGHRSVSWYQQTPGQGLQFLFEYFSETQRNKGNFPGRFSGRQFSNSRSEMNVSTLELGDSALYLCASSLVVAGYSPLHFGNGTRLTVT.